Listed here is a single T cell receptor beta chain. Its antigen is undetermined. The protocol was immunoSEQ multiplex PCR, while the TCRdb copy is restricted to in-frame clones and leaves out a portion. The repertoire holds 150,000 to 200,000 clones, with roughly 87% as singletons. This entry is derived from a study of Ad26.COV2.S vaccination and SARS-CoV-2 variants. Trimming left V 5 bases short and J 0 bases short, with 8 bases between. Germline V gives CDR1 SEHNR, CDR2 FQNEAQ (reference sequence). This CDR3 has 13 amino acids. Study results and caveats: The study found higher spike-specific TCR breadth in vaccine than placebo recipients. Vaccinated and placebo-treated recipients had similar non-spike TCR breadth. TCR breadth and depth analyses may have underestimated total T cell responses.

The chain has TRBV7-9 and TRBJ2-7; D call uncertain. The clonotype comes from a human donor who had recovered from COVID-19. The specimen comprised peripheral blood, sampled after recovery from COVID-19. This CDR3 is CASSPTHSYEQYF. As DNA, the CDR3 is TGTGCCAGCAGCCCCACACACTCCTACGAGCAGTACTTC.